The clone carrying this T cell receptor (beta chain) has ten or more counts. Its antigen is not identified. TCRdb re-analysed the 5' RACE reads in MiXCR, keeping a single row per CDR3 protein. The data show roughly 340,000 distinct CDR3 sequences, approximately 4.2% seen once. The data were taken from a study of T cells after yellow fever vaccination. Findings and limits, study-wide: Abundant clonotypes from the bulk population could get into FACS-sorted repertoires as contaminants.

The CDR3 totals 12 residues. CDR1 is DFQATT and CDR2 is SNEGSKA in the germline V gene (reference sequence). The J segment lost 6 bases and the V segment lost 4 bases, leaving 5 bases of the junction unmatched. Here the sequenced sample was PBMCs, taken 5 days after the yellow fever booster vaccination. This clonotype originated in a man between 18 and 35 years old who received the YFV17D yellow fever vaccine. The chain carries TRBV20-1 and TRBJ2-7; 8 positions match TRBD1. The CDR3 loop reads CSAIGQGGEQYF. The CDR3 DNA follows: TGCAGTGCTATAGGACAGGGAGGCGAGCAGTACTTC.